The 17 T cell receptor beta chains below all came from one sample that was sequenced in a study of T cells after yellow fever vaccination. TCRdb reprocessed the 5' RACE reads via MiXCR and lists one record per CDR3 protein. The sample shows 300,000 to 350,000 distinct CDR3 sequences, roughly 4.3% of them seen only once. This sample comprised PBMCs, obtained 5 days after the yellow fever booster vaccination. These receptors all stem from a man aged 18 to 29 who received the YFV17D yellow fever vaccine.

This clonotype was counted many times. The chain couples TRBV5-1 to TRBJ2-7; possibly TRBD2 for D (7 bases). Trimming took off 7 bases at V and 2 bases at J, with 13 bases between the two ends. The V gene's germline CDR1 is SGHRS and CDR2 YFSETQ. The CDR3 is 13 amino acids. In nucleotides, the CDR3 is TGCGCCAGCCGCGGGGGCTCCACCTACGAGCAGTACTTC. Translating gives CASRGGSTYEQYF.

V gene TRBV12-3 or TRBV12-4 combines with J gene TRBJ2-7; D is tentatively TRBD1 or TRBD2 (5 bases each). The CDR3 sequence is 12 residues long. V lost 10 bases and J lost 4, with 14 bases in between. Written as DNA, the CDR3 is TGTGCCACTGGGGACGAATCATACGAGCAGTACTTC. Its translation is CATGDESYEQYF.

This clonotype showed up many times. The CDR3: CASSPPGPYEQYV. CDR3 bases: TGTGCCAGCTCACCACCGGGGCCCTACGAGCAGTACGTC. The chain links TRBV18 to TRBJ2-7; possibly TRBD1 for D (5 bases). The CDR3 totals 13 residues. Trimming took off 0 bases at V and 2 bases at J, with 5 bases between the two ends. Germline V gives CDR1 KGHSH, CDR2 LQKENI.

This clonotype was observed at least ten times. V gene TRBV3-1 combines with J gene TRBJ1-2; 8 bases align to TRBD1. The length of the CDR3 is 13 residues. J lost 11 bases, V lost 1 base, and 6 bases had no gene match. Germline CDR1 and CDR2: LGHDT and YNNKEL (reference sequence). The CDR3 sequence: CASSQATGVVYTF. The DNA for the CDR3 is TGTGCCAGCAGCCAAGCGACAGGGGTAGTATACACCTTC.

The chain uses TRBV4-3 and TRBJ2-7; TRBD1 or TRBD2 may be the D gene (5 bases each). The length of the CDR3 is 14 residues. V was clipped by 1 base and J by 4 bases, with 11 bases between them. Germline values: CDR1 LGHNA, CDR2 YSLEER. CDR3 bases: TGCGCCAGCAGCCAAGCCCCGGGACCATACGAGCAGTACTTC. Translating gives CASSQAPGPYEQYF.

The V call is TRBV27, the J call TRBJ1-2, with a weak D call TRBD1 (5 bases). Germline-derived CDR1 and CDR2 are MNHEY and SMNVEV (reference sequence). The CDR3 runs to 15 residues. V was cut by 6 bases and J by 8 bases, with 22 bases left in between. The CDR3 sequence is CASRGFGGGPRGYTF. The CDR3 DNA sequence: TGTGCCAGCAGGGGCTTTGGCGGGGGTCCTAGGGGCTACACCTTC.

The genes are TRBV2 and TRBJ1-5, with a possible D match to TRBD1 (5 bases). The CDR3 sequence is 16 residues long. Germline lookup yields CDR1 SNHLY and CDR2 FYNNEI. Trimming removed 3 bases from V and 3 bases from J, with 15 bases in between. The DNA for the CDR3 is TGTGCCAGCAGTGATTCTGGGGGACTTCTCAATCAGCCCCAGCATTTT. It codes for CASSDSGGLLNQPQHF.

This clonotype was seen a few times. The V gene is TRBV6-5, the J gene TRBJ1-2, with TRBD1 matching 7 bases. Germline V lookup: CDR1 MNHEY, CDR2 SVGAGI. With 2 bases clipped from V and 5 bases from J, the junction kept 5 bases outside the gene matches. This CDR3 region has 14 residues. The CDR3 nucleotides are TGTGCCAGCAGTTACGCCGGGACAGAGTATGGCTACACCTTC. This codes for CASSYAGTEYGYTF.

This chain connects TRBV3-1 to TRBJ2-7; TRBD1 might be the D (6 bases). There are 14 residues in the CDR3. Trimming left V 4 bases short and J 4 bases short, with 14 bases between. Germline CDR1 reads LGHDT; CDR2 reads YNNKEL (reference sequence). The CDR3 sequence: CASSPQGEWYEQYF. CDR3 bases: TGTGCCAGCAGCCCACAGGGTGAATGGTACGAGCAGTACTTC.

This clonotype was counted many times. This rearrangement joins TRBV9 to TRBJ2-2; D is uncertain. CDR1 and CDR2 from the germline V gene are SGDLS and YYNGEE. Between the trimmed V and J ends, which lost 3 bases and 2 bases, there was a span of 17 bases. This CDR3 has 17 residues. The CDR3 loop reads CASSAVWLILNTGELFF. As DNA, the CDR3 is TGTGCCAGCAGCGCCGTTTGGCTCATCCTAAACACCGGGGAGCTGTTTTTT.

The chain employs TRBV6-5 and TRBJ1-1, with 7 bases that match TRBD1. The V gene's germline CDR1 is MNHEY and CDR2 SVGAGI. CDR3 length: 14 amino acids. V shed 5 bases, J shed 1 base, and the junction held 4 bases outside the gene matches. As DNA, the CDR3 is TGTGCCAGCAGTCGAGGGGGCAAGAACACTGAAGCTTTCTTT. Encoded protein: CASSRGGKNTEAFF.

This clonotype was detected a few times. The chain couples TRBV5-4 to TRBJ2-3; 10 bases are shared with TRBD2. Germline V lookup: CDR1 SGHNT, CDR2 YYREEE (reference sequence). J lost 6 bases, V lost 0 bases, and 4 bases had no gene match. This CDR3 spans 15 amino acids. The CDR3 is CASSLELAGFDTQYF. CDR3 nucleotide sequence: TGTGCCAGCAGCTTGGAACTAGCGGGGTTCGATACGCAGTATTTT.

The J gene is TRBJ2-7, the V gene TRBV6-5; 8 bases match TRBD2. V trimming: 0 bases; J trimming: 4 bases; junction bases outside the gene matches: 5. In germline, CDR1 is MNHEY, CDR2 SVGAGI. The CDR3 totals 15 residues. Written as DNA, the CDR3 is TGTGCCAGCAGTTACTCGCGGGAGGAAGAGTACGAGCAGTACGTC. Residues: CASSYSREEEYEQYV.

This clonotype was seen many times. The chain joins TRBV7-9 to TRBJ2-3; 13 bases align to TRBD2. J lost 1 base, V lost 3 bases, and 1 base had no gene match. The CDR3 runs to 16 residues. The germline gives CDR1 SEHNR, CDR2 FQNEAQ (reference sequence). The CDR3 protein is CASSFGTSGGTDTQYF. The CDR3 DNA follows: TGTGCCAGCAGCTTTGGGACTAGCGGGGGCACAGATACGCAGTATTTT.

V gene TRBV6-2 or TRBV6-3 combines with J gene TRBJ2-1, with 11 positions matching TRBD2. The J segment lost 2 bases and the V segment lost 6 bases, leaving 0 bases of the junction unmatched. CDR3 length: 14 amino acids. Germline V gives CDR1 MNHEY, CDR2 SVGEGT. The CDR3, as DNA: TGTGCCAGCAGGACTAGCGGGACCTACAATGAGCAGTTCTTC. It translates to CASRTSGTYNEQFF.

This clonotype appeared a single time. One end of the junction varies from germline; a read error may be responsible. The genes are TRBV13 and TRBJ1-1; D not resolved. Germline V lookup: CDR1 PRHDT, CDR2 FYEKMQ (reference sequence). CDR3 size: 15 residues. The DNA for the CDR3 is TGTGCCAGCCGCTTAGGGCGGTACGGGAACACTGAAGCTTTCTTT. This gives the protein CASRLGRYGNTEAFF.

The genes are TRBV3-1 and TRBJ2-3, with 8 bases identical to TRBD2. CDR1 and CDR2 (germline): LGHDT, YNNKEL (reference sequence). The CDR3 has 16 residues. Germline trimming cut 2 bases from V and 0 bases from J; bases unmatched to any gene: 4. CDR3 DNA: TGTGCCAGCAGCCAATCTGAGCGGGGGAGCACAGATACGCAGTATTTT. Protein sequence: CASSQSERGSTDTQYF.